The T cell receptor beta chain under discussion was sequenced for a study of shared clonotypes between healthy human individuals. As for the study in general: The people who gave samples were a couple of women and a few men aged 18 to 49. Whole-study results and caveats: Clonotypes that were shared across a handful of donors made up approximately 5.1% of naive CD4 clonotypes.

Splitting the CD4+ cells yielded a CD45RA+ naive subset and a CD45RA-negative memory subset. On this clone: What it binds is unknown.

The length of the CDR3 is 13 residues. From germline, CDR1 is LNHDA and CDR2 SQIVND (reference sequence). V was pared by 5 bases and J by 0 bases, with 7 bases between. Clones were sequenced by immunoSEQ multiplex PCR, and TCRdb holds only the in-frame ones, with some missing. The sample has under 1,100,000 clones, roughly 75% seen once; the top ten hold nearly 1.5%. The specimen sequenced was memory CD4+ T cells sorted from blood. Specified subset: CD45RA-negative fraction. This TCR derives from a young man in good health. The chain links TRBV19 to TRBJ1-1, with D hard to call. The CDR3 DNA sequence: TGTGCCAGTAGTGGAGACATGAACACTGAAGCTTTCTTT. Translated, it gives CASSGDMNTEAFF.